These 5 T cell receptor beta chains came from one sample sequenced in a study of tissue T cells after allogeneic stem cell transplantation. The table came from immunoSEQ multiplex PCR; TCRdb's copy has only in-frame clones and leaves some out. The sample contains a few thousand clones, roughly 78% of which appear only once. Steroid-refractory graft-versus-host disease after allogeneic hematopoietic cell transplant qualified adults for prospective research-autopsy enrollment. Here the sequenced sample was esophageal tissue, taken at autopsy. These TCRs come from a male patient at least 60 years old with steroid-refractory graft-versus-host disease after an allogeneic stem cell transplant. Part of the T cells may come from the graft donor.

This clone was picked up a small number of times. The genes are TRBV7-9 and TRBJ2-5; D gene ambiguous. Trimming shortened V by 1 base and J by 5 bases, and 5 bases separated the two germline ends. The CDR3 consists of 12 residues. Germline CDR1 and CDR2: SEHNR and FQNEAQ (reference sequence). This chain's CDR3 is CASSLGRETQYF. DNA of the CDR3: TGTGCCAGCAGCTTAGGGCGGGAGACCCAGTACTTC. The full variable domain, its missing parts supplied by reference TRBV7-9 and TRBJ2-5, is DTGVSQNPRHKITKRGQNVTFRCDPISEHNRLYWYRQTLGQGPEFLTYFQNEAQLEKSRLLSDRFSAERPKGSFSTLEIQRTEQGDSAMYLCASSLGRETQYFGPGTRLLVL.

The chain employs TRBV9 and TRBJ2-1; TRBD2 agrees at 15 bases. J lost 8 bases, V lost 1 base, and 7 bases had no gene match. Germline CDR1 SGDLS, CDR2 YYNGEE. The length of the CDR3 is 17 residues. The CDR3 protein is CASSVSGTSGGIDEQFF. The CDR3 DNA sequence: TGTGCCAGCAGCGTAAGCGGGACTAGCGGGGGGATCGATGAGCAGTTCTTC.

The chain employs TRBV24-1 and TRBJ1-1; D gene ambiguous. Trimming stripped 9 bases from V and 7 bases from J, with 11 bases between. The length of the CDR3 is 11 residues. Per the germline V gene, CDR1 is KGHDR and CDR2 is SFDVKD. Here the CDR3 DNA reads TGTGCCACCCGAAGCAGACGTGAAGCTTTCTTT. It encodes CATRSRREAFF.

This chain connects TRBV27 to TRBJ1-4; D is ambiguous. The V gene's germline CDR1 is MNHEY and CDR2 SMNVEV (reference sequence). The CDR3 consists of 13 residues. V was shortened by 5 bases and J by 7 bases, with 11 bases between the two germline ends. The CDR3: CASSEEGAEKLFF. The CDR3 region has the DNA TGTGCCAGCAGTGAGGAGGGAGCTGAAAAACTGTTTTTT. Variable domain in full (rest from reference TRBV27 and TRBJ1-4): EAQVTQNPRYLITVTGKKLTVTCSQNMNHEYMSWYRQDPGLGLRQIYYSMNVEVTDKGDVPEGYKVSRKEKRNFPLILESPSPNQTSLYFCASSEEGAEKLFFGSGTQLSVL.

The chain joins TRBV10-2 to TRBJ1-1, with TRBD1 identical over 11 bases. The CDR3 extends over 14 amino acids. V shed 6 bases and J 0 bases; nucleotides not matched to a gene: 0. The germline V gene has CDR1 WSHSY and CDR2 SAAADI. CDR3 in amino acids: CASRGQGVNTEAFF. The CDR3 DNA reads as TGCGCCAGCAGGGGACAGGGGGTGAACACTGAAGCTTTCTTT.